Below, 17 T cell receptor beta chains from the same sample are listed, as sequenced in a study of T cell repertoires in cytomegalovirus infection. A single record per CDR3 protein comes from TCRdb applying MiXCR to the reads. The data contain about 85,000 distinct CDR3 sequences, about half of them singletons. Their cognate antigens are unknown. Source: CD8+ T cells from cultured PBMCs, taken from culture after CMV antigen stimulation. These TCRs come from a human donor in good health (CMV status not recorded). Some clones in this sample may be carry-over from other donors' samples.

Only a few counts were recorded for this clonotype. The chain couples TRBV15 to TRBJ1-1; D ambiguous. Germline V lookup: CDR1 LNHNV, CDR2 YYDKDF (reference sequence). The V gene lost 3 bases and the J gene lost 1 base, with 9 bases spanning the gap. The CDR3 runs to 14 residues. The CDR3 protein is CATSSGRENTEAFF. CDR3 bases: TGTGCCACCAGCAGTGGTAGAGAGAACACTGAAGCTTTCTTT.

The chain couples TRBV27 to TRBJ1-2; D unresolved. CDR1 is MNHEY, CDR2 SMNVEV, per germline (reference sequence). V was cut by 3 bases and J by 8 bases, with 19 bases left in between. The CDR3 extends over 15 amino acids. The CDR3 nucleotides read TGTGCCAGCAGTTTCTCCCCCCCCACTGACGGGGGCTACACCTTC. Protein sequence: CASSFSPPTDGGYTF.

V gene TRBV10-2 combines with J gene TRBJ1-4; D not certain. The germline V gene encodes CDR1 WSHSY and CDR2 SAAADI. CDR3 length: 14 residues. Deletions cut 0 bases from V and 4 bases from J, with 6 bases between. The CDR3 is CASSESRRNEKLFF. In DNA, the CDR3 is TGCGCCAGCAGTGAGTCGCGACGTAATGAAAAACTGTTTTTT.

This clonotype was seen more than once but under ten times. This rearrangement joins TRBV19 to TRBJ1-3; D is perhaps TRBD1 (5 bases). Germline values: CDR1 LNHDA, CDR2 SQIVND (reference sequence). CDR3 length: 16 amino acids. The ends were cut back, 6 bases at V and 0 bases at J, with 15 bases in the middle. The CDR3 loop reads CASRPRDRDSGNTIYF. The CDR3 nucleotides are TGTGCCAGTAGACCCCGGGACCGTGACTCTGGAAACACCATATATTTT.

This clonotype has more than one count but fewer than ten. As DNA, the CDR3 is TGTGCCAGCAGCGAGGGGGCGTTGGGCACTGAAGCTTTCTTT. Translating gives CASSEGALGTEAFF. The J gene is TRBJ1-1, the V gene TRBV6-6; 7 nucleotides line up with TRBD1. CDR1 MNHNY and CDR2 SVGAGI come from the germline V gene (reference sequence). The V segment lost 6 bases and the J segment 4 bases; nucleotides outside the gene matches: 8. The CDR3 is 14 residues long.

This clonotype was seen a handful of times. The CDR3 spells CAAPGQGASEQYF. The CDR3 DNA sequence: TGTGCCGCACCGGGACAGGGGGCGAGCGAGCAGTACTTC. This chain joins TRBV7-6 and TRBJ2-7; 12 nucleotides align to TRBD1. Trimming took 11 bases from V and 6 from J; bases not matched to a gene: 8. The germline CDR1 and CDR2 sequences are SGHVS and FNYEAQ. This CDR3 spans 13 amino acids.

The V gene is TRBV9, the J gene TRBJ2-1; either TRBD1 or TRBD2 may supply D (5 bases each). The CDR3 runs to 14 residues. Per germline, CDR1 SGDLS and CDR2 YYNGEE. Trimming shortened V by 6 bases and J by 7 bases, and 17 bases separated the two germline ends. The CDR3 bases are TGTGCCAGCACCGGGGTCTCGGGGCATAATGAGCAGTTCTTC. Translation gives CASTGVSGHNEQFF.

The rearrangement joins TRBV7-9 to TRBJ1-2; D gene uncertain. Germline values: CDR1 SEHNR, CDR2 FQNEAQ (reference sequence). CDR3 length equals 15 residues. The V gene lost 3 bases and the J gene lost 2 bases, with 13 bases spanning the gap. In DNA, the CDR3 is TGTGCCAGCAGCTTTCGGACGCAGACCAACTATGGCTACACCTTC. Encoded protein: CASSFRTQTNYGYTF.

As for this clonotype: The junction departs from the called germline gene at one end, perhaps through a read error. The chain carries TRBV7-2 and TRBJ2-1; TRBD2 might be the D (5 bases). The germline V gene encodes CDR1 SGHTA and CDR2 FQGNSA. This CDR3 spans 16 amino acids. CDR3 protein: CASSFIGVSADNEQCF. CDR3 coding DNA: TGTGCCAGCAGCTTCATCGGAGTTAGCGCCGACAATGAGCAGTGCTTC.

Written as DNA, the CDR3 is TGTGCCAGCAGTTTAGGTGGCCTCGGGGGCGAAGCTTTCTTT. Encoded protein: CASSLGGLGGEAFF. V and J are TRBV12-3 or TRBV12-4 and TRBJ1-1; D might be TRBD1 (6 bases). This CDR3 has 14 amino acids. Trimming removed 1 base at V and 8 bases at J, with 14 bases between.

The J gene is TRBJ1-5, the V gene TRBV20-1; 9 bases map to TRBD1. The germline V gene encodes CDR1 DFQATT and CDR2 SNEGSKA (reference sequence). This CDR3 has 15 residues. Trimming at V came to 3 bases and at J to 4 bases, leaving 7 bases not matched to a gene. The DNA of the CDR3 is TGCAGTGCTAGGTCGCGGACAGGGGCTAATCAGCCCCAGCATTTT. Residues: CSARSRTGANQPQHF.

This clonotype was detected only a few times. V gene TRBV10-3 combines with J gene TRBJ2-7; D may be TRBD1 or TRBD2 (5 bases each). The CDR3 loop spans 16 amino acids. Germline V gives CDR1 ENHRY, CDR2 SYGVKD. V was clipped by 4 bases and J by 3 bases, with 19 bases between them. CDR3 sequence reads: CAISGTPRDGRYEQYF. CDR3 coding DNA: TGTGCCATCAGTGGGACTCCCCGGGACGGCCGCTACGAGCAGTACTTC.

This clonotype was seen only a few times. V and J are TRBV4-1 and TRBJ1-5; D unresolved. The V gene lost 4 bases and the J gene lost 0 bases, with 10 bases spanning the gap. CDR1 is MGHRA and CDR2 is YSYEKL in the germline V gene. The CDR3 has 15 residues. DNA for the CDR3: TGCGCCAGCAGCCGGGAACACAATAGCAATCAGCCCCAGCATTTT. This gives the protein CASSREHNSNQPQHF.

The chain recombines TRBV6-8 with TRBJ2-1; TRBD1 matches 8 bases. CDR1 is MNHGY and CDR2 is SAAAGT in the germline V gene. V was pared by 6 bases and J by 4 bases, with 5 bases of the junction left unmatched. CDR3 length equals 14 residues. DNA of the CDR3: TGTGCCAGCAGGACAGGGGTTTTATACAATGAGCAGTTCTTC. This codes for CASRTGVLYNEQFF.

The chain joins TRBV6-6 to TRBJ2-2, with 9 bases identical to TRBD1. Germline CDR1 MNHNY, CDR2 SVGAGI (reference sequence). The V segment lost 9 bases and the J segment 3 bases; nucleotides outside the gene matches: 8. CDR3 length equals 15 residues. The CDR3 is CASAGTGKYTGELFF. The DNA for the CDR3 is TGTGCCAGTGCGGGGACAGGGAAATACACCGGGGAGCTGTTTTTT.

In its sample, this clonotype was seen a few times. The rearrangement joins TRBV12-3 or TRBV12-4 to TRBJ1-6, with D unresolved. Trimming stripped 5 bases from V and 8 bases from J, with 16 bases between. There are 15 residues in the CDR3. CDR3 bases: TGTGCCAGCAGTACTAGCTTCGAGAAGTATTCACCCCTCCACTTT. Translating it yields CASSTSFEKYSPLHF.

There are a few counts of this clonotype. This chain joins TRBV7-8 and TRBJ2-5, with D possibly being TRBD1 (5 bases). This CDR3 has 17 amino acids. V lost 2 bases and J 4 bases, leaving 20 bases between the germline ends. CDR1 is SGHVS and CDR2 is FQNEAQ in the germline V gene. The CDR3 loop reads CASSLPEGVFVVETQYF. The CDR3 DNA reads as TGTGCCAGCAGCTTACCCGAAGGGGTCTTCGTAGTAGAGACCCAGTACTTC.